The entry that follows covers one T cell receptor (beta chain) sequence. Its antigen remains unidentified. CDR3 length: 15 amino acids. The V and J ends lost 3 bases and 2 bases respectively, with 11 bases between them. Germline V lookup: CDR1 LNHDA, CDR2 SQIVND (reference sequence). This sample is drawn from a study of T cell responses to AZD1222 COVID-19 vaccine. The assay was immunoSEQ multiplex PCR, and TCRdb's table has in-frame clones only and misses some. The table lists some 110,000 clones, about nine tenths of them singletons, with 5% to 5.5% in the top ten. Study-level results: Just a handful of AZD1222 recipients tested seropositive at baseline. Donors were chiefly white British, with a greater number of females, and clonal diversity was perhaps underestimated. Sampling that yielded the repertoires occurred only after the peak T cell response.

The TCR originated in an adult in good health. Specimen: peripheral blood, collected on day 0 of AZD1222 vaccination. This chain joins TRBV19 and TRBJ1-3, with a possible D match to TRBD1 (6 bases). Written as DNA, the CDR3 is TGTGCCAGTAGTATCCAACAGGGTCCTGGAAACACCATATATTTT. Translating gives CASSIQQGPGNTIYF.